Below, 5 T cell receptor beta chains from the same sample are listed, as sequenced in a study of shared clonotypes between healthy human individuals. Produced via immunoSEQ multiplex PCR; TCRdb's table is partial and in-frame only. This sample has approximately 440,000 clones; approximately 80% occur once, and the top ten carry 12%. The sequenced sample was PBMCs. These receptors all stem from a woman between 40 and 50 years old in good health. Some clones in this sample may be carry-over from other donors' samples.

The chain links TRBV6-5 to TRBJ2-1, with 10 bases that match TRBD1. Trimming removed 6 bases from V and 6 bases from J; junction bases left unmatched: 8. This CDR3 contains 15 residues. The germline CDR1 and CDR2 sequences are MNHEY and SVGAGI. DNA for the CDR3: TGTGCCAGCAGGACCGGGACAGGGGAGGTCAATGAGCAGTTCTTC. The encoded protein is CASRTGTGEVNEQFF.

This CDR3 reads CASSRPGPPLHF. The CDR3 DNA reads TGTGCCAGCAGTCGTCCGGGGCCCCCGCTGCATTTT. The chain links TRBV28 to TRBJ1-5; tentative D call: TRBD1 (5 bases). In germline, CDR1 is MDHEN, CDR2 SYDVKM. This CDR3 is 12 amino acids long. V lost 5 bases and J 15 bases, leaving 17 bases between the germline ends.

The V call is TRBV29-1, the J call TRBJ2-3; 9 bases are shared with TRBD2. V dropped 4 bases and J dropped 4; count of bases not matched to a gene: 9. In germline, CDR1 is SQVTM, CDR2 ANQGSEA. The CDR3 totals 15 residues. The DNA for the CDR3 is TGCAGCGTTGGTCTTAGCGGGAGTTTAGCAGATACGCAGTATTTT. Protein product: CSVGLSGSLADTQYF.

The chain uses TRBV7-9 and TRBJ1-1; D call uncertain. Per the germline V gene, CDR1 is SEHNR and CDR2 is FQNEAQ (reference sequence). Trimming cost V 1 base and J 1 base, with 4 bases left between them. The CDR3 runs 13 residues. The CDR3, as DNA: TGTGCCAGCAGCTTAGGCCGGAACACTGAAGCTTTCTTT. Translation gives CASSLGRNTEAFF.

The chain couples TRBV6-6 to TRBJ2-3; D might be TRBD1 (6 bases). Between the trimmed V and J ends, which lost 6 bases and 2 bases, there was a span of 18 bases. CDR3 length: 16 residues. Germline CDR1 reads MNHNY; CDR2 reads SVGAGI (reference sequence). CDR3 bases: TGTGCCAGCAGCACGGGACACCTAGGTTACACAGATACGCAGTATTTT. Its translation: CASSTGHLGYTDTQYF.